This TCR beta chain was identified during a study of cytomegalovirus exposure and HLA in healthy donors. Overall study: As released early, the data held roughly 85 million unique TCRs from HLA-typed donors. General study points: Reportedly, diagnosis of cytomegalovirus status by the classifier showed high specificity and sensitivity.

This PCR relied on a set of 60 Vbeta primers and 13 Jbeta primers. Clones were sequenced by immunoSEQ multiplex PCR, and TCRdb holds only the in-frame ones, with some missing. The sample gives 130,000 to 150,000 clones, around 77% of which show up once; more than 0.75% is in the top ten. Points on this clone: Its antigen is not identified.

Trimming cost V 0 bases and J 4 bases; bases outside gene matches: 6. This CDR3 is 15 amino acids long. CDR1 and CDR2 (germline): SGDLS, YYNGEE. Among the donors, all were healthy bone marrow donors. The V gene is TRBV9, the J gene TRBJ1-2; 7 bases line up with TRBD1. The material sequenced was PBMCs. The receptor comes from a man younger than 35 in good health and CMV-seronegative. The CDR3 DNA reads TGTGCCAGCAGCGTAGCGGGACAGACCATCTATGGCTACACCTTC. Protein sequence: CASSVAGQTIYGYTF.